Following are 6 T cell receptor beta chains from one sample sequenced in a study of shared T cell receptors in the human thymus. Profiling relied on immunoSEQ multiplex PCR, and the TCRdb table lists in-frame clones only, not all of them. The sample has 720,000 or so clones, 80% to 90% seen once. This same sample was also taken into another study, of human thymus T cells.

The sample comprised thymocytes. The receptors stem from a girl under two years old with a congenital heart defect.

Here the CDR3 DNA reads TGTGCCAGCAGTGCGCCTAGGGGGAATGAGCAGTTCTTC. The encoded protein is CASSAPRGNEQFF. The chain employs TRBV6-1 and TRBJ2-1; D may be TRBD1 (6 bases). Germline V gene lookup returns CDR1 MNHNS and CDR2 SASEGT. The CDR3 has 13 amino acids. V was pared by 4 bases and J by 7 bases, with 11 bases between.

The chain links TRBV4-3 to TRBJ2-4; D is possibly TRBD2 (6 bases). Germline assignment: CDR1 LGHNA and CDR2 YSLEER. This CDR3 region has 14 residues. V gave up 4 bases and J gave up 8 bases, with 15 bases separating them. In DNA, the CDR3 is TGCGCCAGCAGCCCCGCTTCTAGGAGGGACATTCAGTACTTC. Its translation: CASSPASRRDIQYF.

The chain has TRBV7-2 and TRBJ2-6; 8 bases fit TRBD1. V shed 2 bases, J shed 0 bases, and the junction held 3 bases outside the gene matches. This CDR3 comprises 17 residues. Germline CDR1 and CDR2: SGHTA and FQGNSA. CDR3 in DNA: TGTGCCAGCAGCTTAAGGACAGGGCCCTCTGGGGCCAACGTCCTGACTTTC. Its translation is CASSLRTGPSGANVLTF.

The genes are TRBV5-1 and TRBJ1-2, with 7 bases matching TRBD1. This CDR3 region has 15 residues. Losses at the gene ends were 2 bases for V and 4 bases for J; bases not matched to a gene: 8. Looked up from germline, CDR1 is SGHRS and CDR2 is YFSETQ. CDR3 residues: CASSLNRGLGYGYTF. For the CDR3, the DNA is TGCGCCAGCAGCTTAAACAGGGGTTTAGGCTATGGCTACACCTTC. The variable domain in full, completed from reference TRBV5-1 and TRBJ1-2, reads KAGVTQTPRYLIKTRGQQVTLSCSPISGHRSVSWYQQTPGQGLQFLFEYFSETQRNKGNFPGRFSGRQFSNSRSEMNVSTLELGDSALYLCASSLNRGLGYGYTFGSGTRLTVV.

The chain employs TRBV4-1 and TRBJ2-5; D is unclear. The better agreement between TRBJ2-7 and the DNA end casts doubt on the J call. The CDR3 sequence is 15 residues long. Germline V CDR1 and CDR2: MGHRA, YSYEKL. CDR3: CASSQVYDPDYEQYF. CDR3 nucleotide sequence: TGCGCCAGCAGCCAAGTCTACGACCCGGACTACGAGCAGTACTTC.

The CDR3 region is CAISDRGDRAEGTEAFF. CDR3 bases: TGTGCCATCAGTGATAGAGGCGACAGGGCGGAGGGTACTGAAGCTTTCTTT. V usage is TRBV10-3 and J usage is TRBJ1-1; 7 bases are shared with TRBD1. V trimming: 3 bases; J trimming: 5 bases; junction bases outside the gene matches: 15. The CDR3 contains 17 residues. Looked up from germline, CDR1 is ENHRY and CDR2 is SYGVKD.